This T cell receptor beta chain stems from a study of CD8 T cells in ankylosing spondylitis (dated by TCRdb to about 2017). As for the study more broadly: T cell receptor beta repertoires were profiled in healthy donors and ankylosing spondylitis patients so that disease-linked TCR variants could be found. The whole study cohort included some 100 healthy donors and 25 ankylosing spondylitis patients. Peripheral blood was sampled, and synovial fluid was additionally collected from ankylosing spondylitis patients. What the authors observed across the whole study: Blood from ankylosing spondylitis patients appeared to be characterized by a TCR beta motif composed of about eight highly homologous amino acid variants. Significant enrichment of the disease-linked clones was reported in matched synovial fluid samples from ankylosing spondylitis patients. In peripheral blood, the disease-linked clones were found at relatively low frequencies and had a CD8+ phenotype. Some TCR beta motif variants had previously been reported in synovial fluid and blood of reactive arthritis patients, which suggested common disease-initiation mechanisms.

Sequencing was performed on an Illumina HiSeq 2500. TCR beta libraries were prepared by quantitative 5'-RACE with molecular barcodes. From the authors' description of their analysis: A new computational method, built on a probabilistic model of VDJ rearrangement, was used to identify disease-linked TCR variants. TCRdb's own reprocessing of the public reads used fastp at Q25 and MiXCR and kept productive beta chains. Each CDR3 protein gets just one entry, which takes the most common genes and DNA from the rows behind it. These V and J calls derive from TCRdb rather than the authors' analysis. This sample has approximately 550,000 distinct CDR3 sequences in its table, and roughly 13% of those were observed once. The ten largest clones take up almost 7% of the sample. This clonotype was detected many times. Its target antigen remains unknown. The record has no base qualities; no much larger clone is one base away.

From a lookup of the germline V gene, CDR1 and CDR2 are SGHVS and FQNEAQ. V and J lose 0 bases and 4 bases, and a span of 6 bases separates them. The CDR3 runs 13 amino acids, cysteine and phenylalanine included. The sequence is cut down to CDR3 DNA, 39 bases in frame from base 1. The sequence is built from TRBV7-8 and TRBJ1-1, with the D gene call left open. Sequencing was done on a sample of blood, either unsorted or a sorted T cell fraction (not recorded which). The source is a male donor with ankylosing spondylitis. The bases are TGTGCCAGCAGCTTAGCGCAAGCCACTGAAGCTTTCTTT. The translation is CASSLAQATEAFF.